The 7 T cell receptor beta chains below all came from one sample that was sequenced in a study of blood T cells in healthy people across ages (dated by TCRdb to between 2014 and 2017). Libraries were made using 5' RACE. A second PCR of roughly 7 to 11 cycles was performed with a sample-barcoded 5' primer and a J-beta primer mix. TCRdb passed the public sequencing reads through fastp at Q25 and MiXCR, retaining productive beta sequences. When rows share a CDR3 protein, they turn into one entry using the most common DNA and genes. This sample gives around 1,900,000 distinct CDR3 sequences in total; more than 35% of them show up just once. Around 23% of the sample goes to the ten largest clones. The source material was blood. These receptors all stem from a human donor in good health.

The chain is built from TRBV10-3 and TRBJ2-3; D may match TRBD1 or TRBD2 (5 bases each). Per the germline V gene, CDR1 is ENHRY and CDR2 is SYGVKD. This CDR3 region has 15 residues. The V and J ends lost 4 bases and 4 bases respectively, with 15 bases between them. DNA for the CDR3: TGTGCCATCAGTGTGGGGCGTGGAGGTTCAGATACGCAGTATTTT. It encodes CAISVGRGGSDTQYF.

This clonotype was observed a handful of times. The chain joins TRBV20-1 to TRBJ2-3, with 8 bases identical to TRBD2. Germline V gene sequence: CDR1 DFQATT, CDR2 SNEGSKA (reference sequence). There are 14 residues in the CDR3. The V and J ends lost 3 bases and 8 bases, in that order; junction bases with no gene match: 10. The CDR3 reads CSASSGEPSLTQYF. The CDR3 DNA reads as TGCAGTGCTAGTAGCGGGGAACCTTCACTTACGCAGTATTTT.

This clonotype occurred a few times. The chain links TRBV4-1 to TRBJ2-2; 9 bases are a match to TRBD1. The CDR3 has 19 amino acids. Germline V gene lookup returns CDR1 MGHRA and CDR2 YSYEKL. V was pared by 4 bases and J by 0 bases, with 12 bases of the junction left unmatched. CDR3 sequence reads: CASSPTGTGRSSNTGELFF. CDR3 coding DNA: TGCGCCAGCAGCCCAACCGGGACAGGGCGTTCATCGAACACCGGGGAGCTGTTTTTT.

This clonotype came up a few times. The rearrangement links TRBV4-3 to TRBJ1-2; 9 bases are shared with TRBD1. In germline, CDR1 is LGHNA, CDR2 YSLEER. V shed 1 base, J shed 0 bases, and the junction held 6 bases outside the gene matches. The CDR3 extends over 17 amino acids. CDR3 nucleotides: TGCGCCAGCAGCCAAGGGACAGGGGCTTCGGCTAACTATGGCTACACCTTC. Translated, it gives CASSQGTGASANYGYTF.

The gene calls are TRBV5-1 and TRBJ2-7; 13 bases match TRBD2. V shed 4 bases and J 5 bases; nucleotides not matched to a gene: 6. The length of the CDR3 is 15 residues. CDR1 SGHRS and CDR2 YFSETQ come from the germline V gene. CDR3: CASSPGLAGPNEQYF. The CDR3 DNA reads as TGCGCCAGCAGCCCGGGACTAGCGGGGCCCAACGAGCAGTACTTC.

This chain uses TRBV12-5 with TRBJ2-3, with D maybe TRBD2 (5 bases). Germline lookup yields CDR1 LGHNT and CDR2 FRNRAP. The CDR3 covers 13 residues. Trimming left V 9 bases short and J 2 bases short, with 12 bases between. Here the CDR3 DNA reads TGTGCTAGGGGGTCGGGAACCACAGATACGCAGTATTTT. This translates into CARGSGTTDTQYF.

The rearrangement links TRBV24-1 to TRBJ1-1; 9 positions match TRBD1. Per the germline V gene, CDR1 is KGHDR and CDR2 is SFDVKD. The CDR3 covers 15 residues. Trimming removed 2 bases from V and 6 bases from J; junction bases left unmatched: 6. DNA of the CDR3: TGTGCCACCAGTGATTCCGGGACAGGGAGGCCTGAAGCTTTCTTT. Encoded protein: CATSDSGTGRPEAFF.